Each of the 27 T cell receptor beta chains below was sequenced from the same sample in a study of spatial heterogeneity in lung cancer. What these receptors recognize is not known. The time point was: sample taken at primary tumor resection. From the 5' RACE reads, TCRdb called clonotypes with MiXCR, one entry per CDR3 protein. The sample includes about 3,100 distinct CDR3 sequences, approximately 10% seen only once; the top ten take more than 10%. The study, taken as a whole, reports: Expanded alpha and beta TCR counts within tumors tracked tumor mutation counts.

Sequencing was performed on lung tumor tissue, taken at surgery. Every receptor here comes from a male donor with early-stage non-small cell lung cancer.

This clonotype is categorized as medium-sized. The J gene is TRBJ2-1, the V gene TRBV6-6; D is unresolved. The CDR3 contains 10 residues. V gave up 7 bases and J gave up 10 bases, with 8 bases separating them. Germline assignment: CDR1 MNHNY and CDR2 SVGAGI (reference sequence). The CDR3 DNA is TGTGCCAGCAAGGGCCAGGAGCAGTTCTTC. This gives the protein CASKGQEQFF.

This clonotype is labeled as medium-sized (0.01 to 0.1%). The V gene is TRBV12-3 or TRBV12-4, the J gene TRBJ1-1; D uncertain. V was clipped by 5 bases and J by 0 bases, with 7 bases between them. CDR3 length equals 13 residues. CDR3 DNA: TGTGCCAGCAGTGAAATGATGAACACTGAAGCTTTCTTT. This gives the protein CASSEMMNTEAFF.

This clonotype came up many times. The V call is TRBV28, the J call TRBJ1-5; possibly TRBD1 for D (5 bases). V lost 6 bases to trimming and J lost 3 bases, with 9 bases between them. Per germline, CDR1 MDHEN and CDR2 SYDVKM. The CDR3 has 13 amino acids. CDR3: CASSRQFNQPQHF. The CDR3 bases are TGTGCCAGCAGCCGACAGTTCAATCAGCCCCAGCATTTT. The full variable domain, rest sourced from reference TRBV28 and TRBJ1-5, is DVKVTQSSRYLVKRTGEKVFLECVQDMDHENMFWYRQDPGLGLRLIYFSYDVKMKEKGDIPEGYSVSREKKERFSLILESASTNQTSMYLCASSRQFNQPQHFGDGTRLSIL.

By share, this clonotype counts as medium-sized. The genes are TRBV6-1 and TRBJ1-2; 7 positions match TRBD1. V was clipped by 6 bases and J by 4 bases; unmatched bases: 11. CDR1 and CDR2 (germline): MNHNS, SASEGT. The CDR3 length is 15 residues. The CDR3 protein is CASREQGRLSYGYTF. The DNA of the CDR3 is TGTGCCAGCAGAGAACAGGGGAGACTTTCCTATGGCTACACCTTC.

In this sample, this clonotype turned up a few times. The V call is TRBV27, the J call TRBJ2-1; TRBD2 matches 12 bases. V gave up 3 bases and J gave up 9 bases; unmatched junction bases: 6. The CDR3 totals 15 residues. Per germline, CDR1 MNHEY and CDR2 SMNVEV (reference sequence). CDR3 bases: TGTGCCAGCAGTTTCTCTAGCGGGAGGGCCAGTGAGCAGTTCTTC. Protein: CASSFSSGRASEQFF.

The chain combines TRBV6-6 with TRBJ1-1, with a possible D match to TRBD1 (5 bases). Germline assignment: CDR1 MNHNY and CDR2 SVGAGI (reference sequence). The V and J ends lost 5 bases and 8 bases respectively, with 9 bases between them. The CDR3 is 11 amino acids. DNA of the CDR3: TGTGCCAGCAGTCCCAACAGGGAAGCTTTCTTT. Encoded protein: CASSPNREAFF.

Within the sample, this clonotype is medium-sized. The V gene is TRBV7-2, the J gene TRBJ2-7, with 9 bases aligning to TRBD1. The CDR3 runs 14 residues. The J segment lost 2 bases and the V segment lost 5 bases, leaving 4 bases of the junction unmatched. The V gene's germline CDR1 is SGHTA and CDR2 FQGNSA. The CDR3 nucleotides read TGTGCCAGCAGCAGGACAGGGGATCCCTACGAGCAGTACTTC. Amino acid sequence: CASSRTGDPYEQYF.

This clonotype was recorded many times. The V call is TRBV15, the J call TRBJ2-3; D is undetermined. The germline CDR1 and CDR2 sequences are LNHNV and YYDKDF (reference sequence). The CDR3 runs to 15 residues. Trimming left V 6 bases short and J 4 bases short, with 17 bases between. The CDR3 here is CATREARGISDTQYF. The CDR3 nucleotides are TGTGCCACCAGAGAAGCTAGAGGCATATCAGATACGCAGTATTTT.

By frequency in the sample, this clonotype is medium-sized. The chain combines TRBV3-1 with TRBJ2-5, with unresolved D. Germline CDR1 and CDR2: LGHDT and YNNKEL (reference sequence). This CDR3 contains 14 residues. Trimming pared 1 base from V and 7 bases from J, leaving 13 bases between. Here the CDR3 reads CASSQVELPGTQYF. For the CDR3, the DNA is TGTGCCAGCAGCCAAGTCGAACTTCCCGGGACCCAGTACTTC.

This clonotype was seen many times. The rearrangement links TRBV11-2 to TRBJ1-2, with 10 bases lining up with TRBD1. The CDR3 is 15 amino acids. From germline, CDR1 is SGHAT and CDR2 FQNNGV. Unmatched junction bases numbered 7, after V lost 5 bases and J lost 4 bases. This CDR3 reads CASSRGQGISYGYTF. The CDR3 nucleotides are TGTGCCAGCAGCCGGGGACAGGGGATAAGCTATGGCTACACCTTC.

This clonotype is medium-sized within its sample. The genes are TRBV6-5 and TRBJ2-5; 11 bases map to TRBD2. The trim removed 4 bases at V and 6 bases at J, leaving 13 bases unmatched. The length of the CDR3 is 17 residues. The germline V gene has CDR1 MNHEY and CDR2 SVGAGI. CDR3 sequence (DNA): TGTGCCAGCAGTTCCCGCGGTAGCGGGAGGGCTTGGAAGACCCAGTACTTC. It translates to CASSSRGSGRAWKTQYF.

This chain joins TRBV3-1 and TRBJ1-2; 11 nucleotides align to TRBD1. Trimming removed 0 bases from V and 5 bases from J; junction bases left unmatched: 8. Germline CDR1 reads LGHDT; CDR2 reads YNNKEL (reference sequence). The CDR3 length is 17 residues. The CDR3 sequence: CASSQEGQGEFGYGYTF. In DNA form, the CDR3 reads TGTGCCAGCAGCCAAGAGGGACAGGGGGAATTTGGATATGGCTACACCTTC.

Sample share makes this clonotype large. In DNA form, the CDR3 reads TGTGCCAGCAGCTTATTGAATCGTGCCGGCGGGGTCTCCACCGGGGAGCTGTTTTTT. Translation: CASSLLNRAGGVSTGELFF. V and J are TRBV7-9 and TRBJ2-2, with a possible D match to TRBD2 (6 bases). In germline, CDR1 is SEHNR, CDR2 FQNEAQ (reference sequence). V lost 2 bases, J lost 4 bases, and 23 bases lay in between. CDR3 length equals 19 residues.

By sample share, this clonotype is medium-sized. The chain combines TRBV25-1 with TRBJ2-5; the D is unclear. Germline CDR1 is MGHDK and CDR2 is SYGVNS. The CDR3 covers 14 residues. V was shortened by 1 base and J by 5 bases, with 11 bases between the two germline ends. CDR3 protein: CASSESSRRETQYF. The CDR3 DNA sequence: TGTGCCAGCAGTGAATCCTCCCGCCGGGAGACCCAGTACTTC.

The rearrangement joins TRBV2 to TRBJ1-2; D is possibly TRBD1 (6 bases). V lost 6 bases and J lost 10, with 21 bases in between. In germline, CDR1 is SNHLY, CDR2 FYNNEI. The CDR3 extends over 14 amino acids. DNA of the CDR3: TGTGCCAGCAGCCCATCTCGACAGGATTTTGACTACACCTTC. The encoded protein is CASSPSRQDFDYTF.

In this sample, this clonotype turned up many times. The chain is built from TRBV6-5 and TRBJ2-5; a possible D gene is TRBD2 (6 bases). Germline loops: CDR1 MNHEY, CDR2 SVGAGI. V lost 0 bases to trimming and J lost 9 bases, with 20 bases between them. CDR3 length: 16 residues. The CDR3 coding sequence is TGTGCCAGCAGTTACTCCTCGGGACTCGCGATGACGCCCCAGTACTTC. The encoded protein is CASSYSSGLAMTPQYF.

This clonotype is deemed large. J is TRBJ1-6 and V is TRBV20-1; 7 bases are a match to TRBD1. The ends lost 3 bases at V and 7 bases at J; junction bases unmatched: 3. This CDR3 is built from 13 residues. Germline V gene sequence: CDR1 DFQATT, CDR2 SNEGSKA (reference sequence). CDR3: CSARGRGNSPLHF. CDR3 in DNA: TGCAGTGCTAGGGGCAGGGGGAATTCACCCCTCCACTTT.

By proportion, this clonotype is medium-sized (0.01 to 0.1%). In nucleotides, the CDR3 is TGTGCCAGCAGCTTAGGCCGGGACGGAGTCTATGGCTACACCTTC. Amino acids: CASSLGRDGVYGYTF. This chain joins TRBV11-2 and TRBJ1-2; the D gene is possibly TRBD1 (5 bases). The CDR3 has 15 residues. Germline V gene sequence: CDR1 SGHAT, CDR2 FQNNGV. Trimming cost V 1 base and J 4 bases, with 13 bases left between them.

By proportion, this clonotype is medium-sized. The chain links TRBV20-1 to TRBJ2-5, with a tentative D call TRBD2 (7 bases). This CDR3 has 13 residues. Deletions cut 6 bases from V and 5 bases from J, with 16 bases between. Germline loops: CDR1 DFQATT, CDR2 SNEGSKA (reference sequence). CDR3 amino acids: CSAGGGARETQYF. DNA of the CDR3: TGCAGTGCCGGAGGGGGGGCGCGGGAGACCCAGTACTTC.

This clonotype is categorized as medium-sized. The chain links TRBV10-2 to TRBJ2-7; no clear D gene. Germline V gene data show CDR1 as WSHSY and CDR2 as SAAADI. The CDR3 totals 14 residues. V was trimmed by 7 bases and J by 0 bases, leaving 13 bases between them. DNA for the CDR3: TGCGCCAGCATCGAGTTCCCCAGCTCCTACGAGCAGTACTTC. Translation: CASIEFPSSYEQYF.

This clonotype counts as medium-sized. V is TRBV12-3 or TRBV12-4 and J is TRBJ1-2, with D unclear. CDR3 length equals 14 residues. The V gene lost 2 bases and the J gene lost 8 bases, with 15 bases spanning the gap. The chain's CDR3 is CASSLWRMQEGYTF. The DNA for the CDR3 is TGTGCCAGCAGTTTATGGCGCATGCAAGAAGGCTACACCTTC.

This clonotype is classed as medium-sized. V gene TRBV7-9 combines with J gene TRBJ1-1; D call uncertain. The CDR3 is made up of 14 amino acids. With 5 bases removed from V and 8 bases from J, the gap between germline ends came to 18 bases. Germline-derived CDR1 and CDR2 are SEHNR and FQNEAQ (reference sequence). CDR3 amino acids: CASSGESPGGEAFF. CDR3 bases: TGTGCCAGCAGCGGAGAGTCTCCGGGAGGAGAAGCTTTCTTT. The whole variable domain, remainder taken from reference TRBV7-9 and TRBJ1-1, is DTGVSQNPRHKITKRGQNVTFRCDPISEHNRLYWYRQTLGQGPEFLTYFQNEAQLEKSRLLSDRFSAERPKGSFSTLEIQRTEQGDSAMYLCASSGESPGGEAFFGQGTRLTVV.

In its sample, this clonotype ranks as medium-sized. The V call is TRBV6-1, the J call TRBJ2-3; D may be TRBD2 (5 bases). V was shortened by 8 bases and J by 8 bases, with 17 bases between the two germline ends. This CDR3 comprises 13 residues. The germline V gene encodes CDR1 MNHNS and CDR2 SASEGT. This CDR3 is CASLERPGGTQYF. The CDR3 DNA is TGTGCCAGCCTCGAGCGGCCCGGAGGTACGCAGTATTTT.

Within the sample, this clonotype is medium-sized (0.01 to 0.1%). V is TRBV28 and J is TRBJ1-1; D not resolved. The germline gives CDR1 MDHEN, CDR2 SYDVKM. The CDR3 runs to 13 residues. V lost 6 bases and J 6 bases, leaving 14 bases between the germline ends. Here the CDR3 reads CASSRRGLAEAFF. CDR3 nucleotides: TGTGCCAGCAGCCGGCGGGGTCTCGCTGAAGCTTTCTTT.

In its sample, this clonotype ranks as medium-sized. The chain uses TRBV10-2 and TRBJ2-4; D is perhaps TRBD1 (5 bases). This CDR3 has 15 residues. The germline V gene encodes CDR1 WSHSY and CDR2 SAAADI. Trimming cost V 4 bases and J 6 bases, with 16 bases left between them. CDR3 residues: CASSAPGSAANIQYF. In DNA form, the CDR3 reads TGCGCCAGCAGTGCCCCAGGGTCCGCGGCAAACATTCAGTACTTC.

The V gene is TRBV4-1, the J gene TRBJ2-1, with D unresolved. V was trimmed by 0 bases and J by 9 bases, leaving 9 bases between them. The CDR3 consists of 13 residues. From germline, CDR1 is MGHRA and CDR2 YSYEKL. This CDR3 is CASSQEVGTEQFF. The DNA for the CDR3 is TGCGCCAGCAGCCAAGAGGTCGGCACTGAGCAGTTCTTC.

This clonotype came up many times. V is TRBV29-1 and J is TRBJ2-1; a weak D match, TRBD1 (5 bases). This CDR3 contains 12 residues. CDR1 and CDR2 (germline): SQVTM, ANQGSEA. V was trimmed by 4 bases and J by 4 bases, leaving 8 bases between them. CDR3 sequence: CSVAAGYNEQFF. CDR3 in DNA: TGCAGCGTTGCGGCAGGGTACAATGAGCAGTTCTTC.